These T cell receptor beta chains were read from a single sample in a study of graft-versus-host responses after intestinal transplantation. Only in-frame clones appear in the TCRdb table, and some are missing; sequencing was by immunoSEQ multiplex PCR. The data contain about 38,000 clones, 80% to 85% of them singletons. Here the sequenced sample was PBMCs, taken more than 950 days after transplant. Receptors originate from a human patient who received an intestinal transplant, so some T cells may come from the graft donor. CDR3s leave out the opening cysteine and the closing phenylalanine or tryptophan. Each record gives: V gene, CDR3 protein.

V: TRBV2
CDR3: ASREMGQLDGETQY

V: TRBV6-1
CDR3: ASERGEVTDTQY

V: TRBV5-1
CDR3: ASSLVVLASTDTQY

V: TRBV28
CDR3: ATVRGRASPLH

V: TRBV6-1
CDR3: ASKSRTGELF

V: TRBV28
CDR3: ASRETGGSYEQY

V: TRBV6-6
CDR3: ASSWGQANTEAF

V: TRBV7-9
CDR3: ASSLPGYGYT

V: TRBV28
CDR3: ASTPLKPPYEQY

V: TRBV28
CDR3: ASSLLRASGSNEQF

V: TRBV11-2
CDR3: ASSPGPFGANVLT

V: TRBV15
CDR3: ATSSTGTSGVIPLNNEQF

V: TRBV5-6
CDR3: ASMRQGSSYEQY

V: TRBV5-6
CDR3: ASSRQDRNYNEQF

V: TRBV28
CDR3: ASSLLSDLYNEQF

V: TRBV19
CDR3: ASRWTANTGELF

V: TRBV2
CDR3: ASSVGQGSNQPQH

V: TRBV5-1
CDR3: ASIGAGELF

V: TRBV9
CDR3: ASSPSGQPGNEQY

V: TRBV11-2
CDR3: ASSLVAGGTSGSDTQY

V: TRBV27
CDR3: ASSLSNHPGHMSSYNEQF

V: TRBV19
CDR3: ASSDREHEKLF

V: TRBV28
CDR3: ASLTSRTSGNYEQY

V: TRBV15
CDR3: ATSSAYSEAF

V: TRBV2
CDR3: ASRDQGLYGYT

V: TRBV27
CDR3: ASSGWGVNAYEQY

V: TRBV27
CDR3: ASSPGPYEQY

V: TRBV7-3
CDR3: ASSPTTNSPLH

V: TRBV18
CDR3: ASSPRDRVETQY

V: TRBV28
CDR3: ASSFDRDRVNEQF

V: TRBV7-3
CDR3: ASSLSGGSGDNEQF

V: TRBV5-4
CDR3: ASRSTSRTDTQY

V: TRBV5-8
CDR3: ASSPGVSGNTIY